One and the same sample provided the 3 T cell receptor beta chains below, sequenced in a study of cytomegalovirus exposure and HLA in healthy donors. Primers included in the PCR were 60 Vbeta and 13 Jbeta primers. Method: immunoSEQ multiplex PCR; TCRdb's copy keeps in-frame clones and lacks some. The sample contains roughly 140,000 clones, about three fifths of which appear only once. Sequencing was carried out using PBMCs. These receptors came from a woman in her thirties in good health and CMV-seropositive.

This chain uses TRBV7-8 with TRBJ2-2; 7 nucleotides agree with TRBD1. The V gene's germline CDR1 is SGHVS and CDR2 FQNEAQ. V shed 5 bases and J 0 bases; nucleotides not matched to a gene: 3. This CDR3 spans 15 amino acids. The CDR3 sequence: CASSLGTANTGELFF. The CDR3 DNA follows: TGTGCCAGCAGCCTAGGGACAGCGAACACCGGGGAGCTGTTTTTT.

The sample holds one count of this clone. The chain is built from TRBV6-1 and TRBJ1-4, with a weak D call TRBD1 (5 bases). This CDR3 comprises 13 residues. CDR1 and CDR2 (germline): MNHNS, SASEGT. V was trimmed by 1 base and J by 8 bases, leaving 8 bases between them. Here the CDR3 reads CASSEGWGEKLFF. The CDR3 DNA follows: TGTGCCAGCAGTGAAGGGTGGGGCGAAAAACTGTTTTTT.

V gene TRBV15 combines with J gene TRBJ2-5; TRBD1 agrees at 7 bases. The J call may be incorrect, as the DNA end agrees better with TRBJ2-7. Germline-derived CDR1 and CDR2 are LNHNV and YYDKDF (reference sequence). The CDR3 spans 13 residues. CDR3 sequence reads: CATSNRQGGEQYF. CDR3 in DNA: TGTGCCACCAGCAACAGACAGGGCGGCGAGCAGTACTTC.